Each of the 10 T cell receptor beta chains below was sequenced from the same sample in a study of HIV-infected children after antiretroviral therapy interruption. The sample's treatment: PENTA 11 planned treatment interruption arm or continuous ART arm. The TCR library was built from RNA with a 3' RACE protocol and unique molecular identifiers. TCRdb ran MiXCR on the 3' RACE reads and lists one entry per CDR3 protein. This repertoire shows around 41,000 distinct CDR3 sequences, approximately 7% found once; its top ten account for about 0.97%. Sample: CD45RA+ CD4+ T cells from PBMCs, pooled from several time points, taken from a donor given antiretroviral therapy, either interrupted or continuous. Noted subset: naive CD4+ CD45RA+ CD45RO- T cells. These receptors originate from a pool of human donors with HIV.

This clonotype was observed at least ten times. The V gene is TRBV10-3, the J gene TRBJ2-7; unclear D gene. There are 11 residues in the CDR3. The ends were cut back, 10 bases at V and 10 bases at J, with 17 bases in the middle. The V gene's germline CDR1 is ENHRY and CDR2 SYGVKD. CDR3 protein: CASRHSYEQYF. In DNA, the CDR3 is TGTGCCAGCAGACACTCCTATGAACAGTACTTC.

This clonotype has just a few counts. The rearrangement links TRBV10-1 to TRBJ2-3; TRBD2 matches at 10 bases. Germline CDR1 is WNHNN and CDR2 is SYGVQD (reference sequence). The V gene end was trimmed by 5 bases and the J gene end by 3 bases; junction bases not matched to a gene: 5. The CDR3 contains 15 residues. CDR3 amino acids: CASSPLAGVTDTQYF. CDR3 nucleotides: TGCGCCAGCAGTCCCCTAGCGGGAGTGACAGATACGCAGTATTTT.

This clonotype showed up many times. The chain is built from TRBV7-2 and TRBJ2-1; possible D gene TRBD1, 6 bases. CDR3 size: 13 residues. Trimming pared 5 bases from V and 4 bases from J, leaving 9 bases between. The germline V gene has CDR1 SGHTA and CDR2 FQGNSA. The CDR3 is CASSRDTYNEQFF. CDR3 nucleotides: TGTGCCAGCAGCCGGGACACTTACAATGAGCAGTTCTTC.

This clonotype was detected many times. The chain recombines TRBV20-1 with TRBJ1-1; D unresolved. This CDR3 has 16 amino acids. Germline V gene data show CDR1 as DFQATT and CDR2 as SNEGSKA (reference sequence). V was clipped by 0 bases and J by 1 base, with 15 bases between them. CDR3 amino acids: CSARDPRTAENTEAFF. CDR3 sequence (DNA): TGCAGTGCTAGAGATCCCAGGACGGCCGAGAACACTGAAGCTTTCTTT.

This clonotype was seen ten or more times. The J gene is TRBJ2-6, the V gene TRBV5-1; D is unresolved. V dropped 0 bases and J dropped 0 bases, with 4 bases sitting between them. The CDR3 runs 15 residues. Germline lookup yields CDR1 SGHRS and CDR2 YFSETQ. CDR3 bases: TGCGCCAGCAGCTTGGCCACCTCTGGGGCCAACGTCCTGACTTTC. Translation: CASSLATSGANVLTF.

In this sample, this clonotype turned up many times. The chain links TRBV20-1 to TRBJ2-7; D uncertain. The CDR3 runs 15 residues. Germline V gene data show CDR1 as DFQATT and CDR2 as SNEGSKA (reference sequence). V was shortened by 0 bases and J by 1 base, with 13 bases between the two germline ends. Here the CDR3 DNA reads TGCAGTGCTAGAGATAGAAGGACCGGATCCTACGAGCAGTACTTC. Translation: CSARDRRTGSYEQYF.

This clonotype was observed many times. The J gene is TRBJ1-5, the V gene TRBV21-1. TRBV21-1 is an annotated pseudogene. The length of the CDR3 is 21 residues. CDR3 region: CASSKETLTMKEGKSNQPQHF. CDR3 in DNA: TGTGCCAGCAGCAAAGAGACCTTAACCATGAAGGAGGGTAAGAGCAATCAGCCCCAGCATTTT.

This clonotype showed up just a few times. The chain employs TRBV23-1 and TRBJ2-4; TRBD2 matches at 7 bases. TRBV23-1 is assigned to the ORF class and has an uncertain function. V dropped 7 bases and J dropped 4; count of bases not matched to a gene: 19. There are 18 residues in the CDR3. This chain's CDR3 is CASTGPGLREGIKNIQYF. CDR3 DNA: TGCGCCAGCACCGGACCGGGACTTAGGGAGGGGATAAAAAACATTCAGTACTTC.

This clonotype was seen just once. Its ends do not fully match the called genes, so a read error is possible. This chain joins TRBV7-2 and TRBJ2-3; D remains unclear. Per germline, CDR1 SGHTA and CDR2 FQGNSA. This CDR3 has 11 residues. The CDR3 is CASSFSDTQYF. The DNA for the CDR3 is TGCGCCAGCAGCTTTTCAGATACGCAGTATTTT.

This clonotype has more than one count but fewer than ten. The chain carries TRBV19 and TRBJ1-5, with D possibly being TRBD1 (5 bases). This CDR3 comprises 14 residues. The germline gives CDR1 LNHDA, CDR2 SQIVND (reference sequence). Deletions cut 6 bases from V and 0 bases from J, with 9 bases between. In DNA form, the CDR3 reads TGTGCCAGTAGAGGACACGATAGCAATCAGCCCCAGCATTTT. Amino acid sequence: CASRGHDSNQPQHF.